This TCR beta chain was found in a study of technical replicates of blood from several donors. TCRdb keeps only in-frame clones here, not all; method: immunoSEQ multiplex PCR. The repertoire has more than 65,000 clones, about 97% of them found once; the top ten carry around 0.31%. The CDR3 is 15 residues long. V lost 6 bases and J lost 6; bases outside the gene matches: 8. Germline loops: CDR1 MNHEY, CDR2 SMNVEV (reference sequence). The sequence came from a human donor in good health. V and J are TRBV27 and TRBJ1-5; 10 bases agree with TRBD1. What was sequenced was T cells isolated from PBMCs. In DNA form, the CDR3 reads TGTGCCAGCAGAACCGGGACAGGGGTAAGTCAGCCCCAGCATTTT. Its translation: CASRTGTGVSQPQHF.